The TCR beta chain under discussion was sequenced for a study of molecular identifiers for immune sequencing clone quantification (dated by TCRdb to the late 2010s). About the investigation overall: For a replicate experiment, RNA from roughly 18,000 or 92,000 naive CD8 T cells was divided into five aliquots, of which four were sequenced. CD8 T cells were used in a methods study to benchmark molecular-identifier clustering-based TCR repertoire sequencing (MIDCIRS) and TCR RNA copy counting. The paper's findings and limits, for the study overall: Spiked-in Jurkat TCR RNA equal to a single cell's worth was reported to be detectable even within 1,200,000 naive CD8 T cells. Highly expanded clone sizes could be underestimated if identical TCR molecules share a barcode. The naive libraries included spiked-in Jurkat TCR RNA (10 copies' worth), and this Jurkat TCR RNA is not part of the donor repertoire. In CMV-specific effector cells, clones with more than 20 RNA copies accounted for over 99% of molecules, whereas in naive cells such clones accounted for under 1%. When barcode sub-clustering was omitted, TCR diversity was inflated by chimeric consensus sequences, with chimeras reaching as high as 47%. Approximately 3 recovered TCR RNA copies per cell were obtained by modeling, versus about 9 by digital PCR, implying a capture efficiency of 30% to 35%.

This clonotype was seen many times. Its antigen has not been determined. Base qualities are not at hand, and no much larger clone is one base apart. Libraries were made using PCR. The sequencer was a NextSeq 500. Bulk TCR libraries were made following a previously described method, with the TCR primers given in Table S5. Purification of total RNA was performed with the Qiagen AllPrep DNA/RNA kit. Before analysis, reads from multiple sequencing runs of one library were combined. The source study handled its data this way. Reads were retained only if the reads had an exact TCR constant sequence, and the retained reads were trimmed to 150 nt and grouped according to their 12-nt molecular barcodes. Reads within each barcode group were sub-clustered using a 15% Levenshtein threshold, and quality-weighted consensus sequences were constructed for each RNA molecule. Non-functional sequences were filtered out, along with any lower-count sequence sitting one edit away from another sequence. On the basis of fitting two negative binomial distributions, barcode sub-clusters with fewer than 20% of the maximum read count were discarded. TCRdb cleaned the public reads at Q25 with fastp, built clones with MiXCR and kept in-frame beta chains. Rows merge per CDR3 protein into single entries with the most common DNA and genes. TCRdb's processing, not the study's, gives the V and J calls here. The sample yields approximately 680,000 distinct CDR3 sequences; 25% were counted once. Of the sample, roughly 0.83% is held by the ten largest clones.

The V end loses 1 base and the J end loses 1 base, and a stretch of 8 bases separates them. From the cysteine up to the phenylalanine, the CDR3 has a length of 15 residues. Only the CDR3 portion is preserved as DNA: 45 bases, with reading frame beginning at the first base. For CDR1 and CDR2, the germline V gene lists MGHRA and YSYEKL. Libraries of naive CD8 T cells were built from anywhere between roughly 19,000 and 1,000,000 sorted cells, with 10%, 30% or 50% of the purified RNA used. Naive CD8 T cells were FACS-sorted as CD8+CD4-CCR7+CD45RA+ on a BD FACSAria II into RLT Plus buffer. To test detection sensitivity, Jurkat RNA equivalent to ten TCR copies was spiked into samples of roughly 17,000-1,000,000 naive CD8 T cells. Enrichment of CD8 T cells was done with RosetteSep CD8+ T Cell Enrichment Cocktail plus Ficoll-Paque, and ACK red cell lysis came afterward.

This clonotype was obtained from a human donor in good health. Some libraries in this study had Jurkat cell RNA spiked in. The sample comprised naive CD8+ T cells from blood, with Jurkat cell RNA spiked in. Explained via the paper, the cell subset or site label denotes: FACS-sorted CD8+CD4-CCR7+CD45RA+ naive T cells. The rearrangement joined TRBV4-1 to TRBJ1-5; no D gene is confidently identified. DNA sequence: TGCGCCAGCAGCCAAGTGGTGCAAAGCAATCAGCCCCAGCATTTT. This yields the protein CASSQVVQSNQPQHF.